These T cell receptor beta chains were read from a single sample in a study of spatial heterogeneity in lung cancer. TCRdb called the 5' RACE reads again in MiXCR, with one record for every CDR3 protein. The profile covers 40,000 to 50,000 distinct CDR3 sequences, with approximately 10% appearing a single time and more than 15% taken by the ten largest. The specimen comprised PBMCs, sampled at follow-up. All receptors derive from a female donor with early-stage non-small cell lung cancer. Each CDR3 is given with its conserved first and last residue. A D gene is named only where the DNA matches it firmly. Clone size is shown for a subset of rows, as once, few, many or a class of expanded clone.

>TRBJ1-2|many|TRBD1|TRBV28
CASSPTGEGYTF
TGTGCCAGCAGTCCCACAGGGGAGGGCTACACCTTC
>TRBJ2-3|many|-|TRBV5-1
CASSLESGTDTQYF
TGCGCCAGCAGCTTGGAGTCAGGCACAGATACGCAGTATTTT
>TRBJ2-7|many|-|TRBV6-2/TRBV6-3
CASTEDRSSYEQYF
TGTGCCAGCACGGAGGATAGGAGCTCCTACGAGCAGTACTTC
>TRBJ2-5|many|-|TRBV29-1
CSTRVLETQYF
TGCAGCACAAGGGTCCTAGAGACCCAGTACTTC
>TRBJ1-6|many|-|TRBV6-5
CASRQGRNSPLHF
TGTGCCAGCAGGCAAGGCCGCAATTCACCCCTCCACTTT
>TRBJ2-4|many|-|TRBV29-1
CSVAGQENIQYF
TGCAGCGTAGCGGGACAGGAGAACATTCAGTACTTC
>TRBJ1-2|-|-|TRBV5-1
CASARQTNYGYTF
TGCGCCAGCGCGAGGCAGACCAACTATGGCTACACCTTC
>TRBJ2-7|few|-|TRBV6-6
CASRKIIYEQYF
TGTGCCAGCAGAAAAATAATTTACGAGCAGTACTTC
>TRBJ1-2|many|TRBD1|TRBV28
CASGRGTGGWYGYTF
TGTGCCAGCGGGCGGGGGACAGGGGGCTGGTACGGCTACACCTTC
>TRBJ2-1|many|-|TRBV10-1
CASSNTGTRDDEQFF
TGCGCCAGCAGTAACACCGGGACTCGAGACGATGAGCAGTTCTTC
>TRBJ2-5|many|TRBD2|TRBV5-1
CASSRRPAGVSETQYF
TGCGCCAGCAGCCGCCGTCCAGCGGGGGTGAGCGAGACCCAGTACTTC
>TRBJ2-2|few|-|TRBV7-2
CASSPYSGLVSTGELFF
TGTGCCAGCAGCCCGTATAGCGGCCTGGTGAGCACCGGGGAGCTGTTTTTT
>TRBJ2-7|many|-|TRBV9
CASSVGSGTASSYEQYF
TGTGCCAGCAGCGTAGGTAGCGGGACAGCTAGCTCCTACGAGCAGTACTTC
>TRBJ1-1|-|-|TRBV7-3
CASSEDSRTEAFF
TGTGCCAGCAGCGAGGACAGTCGCACTGAAGCTTTCTTT
>TRBJ2-7|many|-|TRBV4-3
CASSQGFGGRTNSYEQYF
TGCGCCAGCAGCCAAGGATTCGGGGGGCGCACTAACTCCTACGAGCAGTACTTC
>TRBJ2-2|many|-|TRBV30
CAWSVLSGELFF
TGTGCCTGGAGTGTACTCTCCGGGGAGCTGTTTTTT
>TRBJ2-4|-|-|TRBV19
CASSYYQRAKNIQYF
TGTGCCAGTAGTTACTACCAGAGAGCCAAAAACATTCAGTACTTC
>TRBJ2-7|-|-|TRBV27
CASSWGYEQYF
TGTGCCAGCAGTTGGGGCTACGAGCAGTACTTC
>TRBJ2-3|-|-|TRBV7-8
CASSLEGAADTQYF
TGTGCCAGCAGCTTAGAAGGGGCCGCAGATACGCAGTATTTT
>TRBJ1-4|-|TRBD1|TRBV29-1
CSVGIQGFYEKLFF
TGCAGCGTTGGGATACAGGGGTTCTATGAAAAACTGTTTTTT
>TRBJ1-1|few|-|TRBV5-1
CASSLDRPNTEAFF
TGCGCCAGCAGCCTCGACAGGCCGAACACTGAAGCTTTCTTT
>TRBJ1-2|few|TRBD1|TRBV10-2
CASSGTGGSGYTF
TGCGCCAGCAGTGGGACAGGGGGCAGCGGCTACACCTTC
>TRBJ2-7|few|-|TRBV6-1
CASMESGRPYEQYF
TGTGCCAGCATGGAGTCAGGGCGGCCCTACGAGCAGTACTTC
>TRBJ2-3|few|-|TRBV12-5
CASGVETGGTQYF
TGTGCTAGTGGGGTGGAGACAGGAGGTACGCAGTATTTT
>TRBJ1-5|few|TRBD1|TRBV7-4
CASSYEGACNQPQHF
TGTGCCAGCAGCTACGAGGGGGCTTGCAATCAGCCCCAGCATTTT
>TRBJ2-2|many|-|TRBV5-1
CASSLGARGTGELFF
TGCGCCAGCAGCCTAGGGGCGCGGGGAACCGGGGAGCTGTTTTTT
>TRBJ2-6|few|TRBD1|TRBV28
CASLSGQGAAGANVLTF
TGTGCCAGCCTCTCCGGACAGGGGGCCGCTGGGGCCAACGTCCTGACTTTC
>TRBJ2-1|-|TRBD1|TRBV29-1
CSAGQGDEQFF
TGCAGCGCGGGACAGGGGGATGAGCAGTTCTTC
>TRBJ2-3|many|-|TRBV7-2
CASSLVVTDTQYF
TGTGCCAGCAGCTTAGTGGTCACAGATACGCAGTATTTT
>TRBJ2-2|many|TRBD2|TRBV20-1
CSARDPTSAPGELFF
TGCAGTGCTAGAGATCCCACTAGCGCCCCCGGGGAGCTGTTTTTT
>TRBJ2-4|-|-|TRBV12-3/TRBV12-4
CASSNRRTAKNIQYF
TGTGCCAGCTCGAACAGGAGGACAGCCAAAAACATTCAGTACTTC
>TRBJ1-4|-|-|TRBV27
CASSPMGTEKLFF
TGTGCCAGCAGCCCCATGGGGACCGAAAAACTGTTTTTT
>TRBJ1-4|many|-|TRBV28
CASSLSGEKLFF
TGTGCCAGCAGTTTATCAGGTGAAAAACTGTTTTTT
>TRBJ2-1|few|TRBD2|TRBV7-2
CASSPASGGANEQFF
TGTGCCAGCAGCCCAGCTAGCGGGGGGGCCAATGAGCAGTTCTTC
>TRBJ1-3|few|-|TRBV20-1
CSARRGSGNTIYF
TGCAGTGCTAGGAGGGGGTCTGGAAACACCATATATTTT
>TRBJ2-7|many|-|TRBV6-9
CASTSQGGFEQYF
TGTGCCAGCACTTCCCAGGGGGGCTTCGAGCAGTACTTC
>TRBJ1-1|many|TRBD1|TRBV5-4
CASSLDVGRGQAEAFF
TGTGCCAGCAGCTTGGATGTCGGCAGGGGGCAGGCTGAAGCTTTCTTT
>TRBJ2-2|many|-|TRBV29-1
CSVEELDSTGELFF
TGCAGCGTTGAAGAATTAGATAGCACCGGGGAGCTGTTTTTT
>TRBJ1-3|few|-|TRBV20-1
CSARDLTSIPQNTIYF
TGCAGTGCTAGGGACCTAACGTCAATACCCCAAAACACCATATATTTT
>TRBJ2-3|many|-|TRBV6-1
CASSEAKRSAQYF
TGTGCCAGCAGTGAAGCAAAGAGATCGGCGCAGTATTTT
>TRBJ2-7|-|TRBD1|TRBV6-2/TRBV6-3
CASSYPRDRGYEQYF
TGTGCCAGCAGTTACCCCAGGGACAGGGGCTACGAGCAGTACTTC
>TRBJ1-5|few|-|TRBV27
CASSPGKATGNQPQHF
TGTGCCAGCAGTCCCGGAAAGGCAACGGGTAATCAGCCCCAGCATTTT
>TRBJ2-5|few|-|TRBV5-1
CASSLGEIETQYF
TGCGCCAGCAGCTTGGGTGAAATAGAGACCCAGTACTTC